The next 18 T cell receptor beta chains were all read from a single sample in a study of patients and donors after allogeneic stem cell transplantation. TCRdb reprocessed the RT-PCR reads via MiXCR and lists one record per CDR3 protein. The sample carries about 200,000 distinct CDR3 sequences, around two fifths recorded once. The sample taken for sequencing was blood, either unsorted or a sorted T cell fraction (not recorded which). The receptors come from a human donor who was either an allogeneic HSCT recipient or a stem cell or donor lymphocyte infusion donor (not recorded which). It is not recorded whose cells these are; they may come from a transplant donor.

The rearrangement links TRBV6-5 to TRBJ1-1; no clear D gene. CDR1 is MNHEY, CDR2 SVGAGI, per germline. The CDR3 has 15 residues. V lost 7 bases and J lost 4, with 19 bases in between. This chain's CDR3 is CASTLARGVSTEAFF. CDR3 bases: TGTGCCAGCACCCTGGCCCGAGGAGTATCCACTGAAGCTTTCTTT.

The rearrangement uses TRBV20-1 and TRBJ1-5, with unresolved D. The CDR3 is made up of 14 amino acids. Germline V gene data show CDR1 as DFQATT and CDR2 as SNEGSKA (reference sequence). Trimming took off 1 base at V and 9 bases at J, with 16 bases between the two ends. The CDR3 nucleotides read TGCAGTGCTAGAGGCTGGCGCTCTCCGGGGCCCCAGCATTTT. Translation gives CSARGWRSPGPQHF.

The V call is TRBV4-3, the J call TRBJ2-1; TRBD1 aligns across 12 bases. Per the germline V gene, CDR1 is LGHNA and CDR2 is YSLEER. J gave up 8 bases and V 4 bases, and 3 bases lay outside the gene matches. The CDR3 consists of 14 residues. The CDR3 sequence: CASSPGTGGYEQFF. The CDR3 coding sequence is TGCGCCAGCAGCCCTGGGACAGGGGGCTATGAGCAGTTCTTC.

The chain uses TRBV7-2 and TRBJ2-3; 11 nucleotides agree with TRBD2. V was clipped by 5 bases and J by 0 bases; unmatched bases: 10. The CDR3 length is 18 residues. CDR1 and CDR2 from the germline V gene are SGHTA and FQGNSA. CDR3 sequence (DNA): TGTGCCAGCAGCAGAGGACTAGCGGGCTATTTTAGCACAGATACGCAGTATTTT. Its translation is CASSRGLAGYFSTDTQYF.

The J gene is TRBJ2-3, the V gene TRBV29-1, with 8 bases fitting TRBD2. With V trimmed by 4 bases and J by 0 bases, 0 bases remained unmatched. Per the germline V gene, CDR1 is SQVTM and CDR2 is ANQGSEA. The CDR3 has 13 residues. CDR3 sequence reads: CSVAGGSTDTQYF. DNA for the CDR3: TGCAGCGTTGCGGGGGGGAGCACAGATACGCAGTATTTT.

This clonotype was recorded a few times. The CDR3 here is CASSAPGNTEAFF. As DNA, the CDR3 is TGTGCCAGCAGTGCCCCGGGGAACACTGAAGCTTTCTTT. This sequence joins TRBV25-1 and TRBJ1-1; D gene ambiguous. Germline V gives CDR1 MGHDK, CDR2 SYGVNS. The V end was cut by 4 bases, the J end by 1 base, with 7 bases between. CDR3 length equals 13 residues.

J is TRBJ1-2 and V is TRBV6-5, with TRBD1 identical over 9 bases. J was trimmed by 4 bases and V by 2 bases; bases with no gene match: 11. The germline CDR1 and CDR2 sequences are MNHEY and SVGAGI. The CDR3 loop spans 17 amino acids. The CDR3 coding sequence is TGTGCCAGCAGTTACCGTGGGACAGGGCCGTTGGGCTATGGCTACACCTTC. Protein: CASSYRGTGPLGYGYTF.

CDR3 in amino acids: CASSLGGTTTMETQYF. The DNA for the CDR3 is TGTGCCAGCAGCTTAGGTGGGACTACAACTATGGAGACCCAGTACTTC. The V and J genes are TRBV7-7 and TRBJ2-5; TRBD2 matches 7 bases. V was clipped by 1 base and J by 5 bases; unmatched bases: 10. CDR3 length: 16 residues. The germline V gene has CDR1 SSHAT and CDR2 FNYEAQ (reference sequence).

The chain's CDR3 is CASRRQRTEPQHF. The CDR3 nucleotides are TGTGCCAGTAGGAGACAGAGAACCGAGCCCCAGCATTTT. This sequence joins TRBV19 and TRBJ1-5; D is possibly TRBD1 (5 bases). This CDR3 spans 13 amino acids. The V gene's germline CDR1 is LNHDA and CDR2 SQIVND (reference sequence). Trimming pared 6 bases from V and 8 bases from J, leaving 14 bases between.

This clonotype has more than one count but fewer than ten. The chain couples TRBV3-1 to TRBJ2-3; 14 bases align to TRBD2. Germline lookup yields CDR1 LGHDT and CDR2 YNNKEL (reference sequence). The length of the CDR3 is 18 residues. V lost 4 bases, J lost 7 bases, and 13 bases stayed unmatched. The CDR3 is CASSRSGLAGAFDHTQYF. The CDR3 DNA reads TGTGCCAGCAGCCGCTCGGGACTAGCGGGGGCGTTCGATCATACGCAGTATTTT.

This chain links TRBV29-1 with TRBJ2-3; tentatively, D is TRBD1 (5 bases). The V and J ends lost 4 bases and 0 bases respectively, with 14 bases between them. Germline V lookup: CDR1 SQVTM, CDR2 ANQGSEA. CDR3 length equals 15 residues. CDR3 nucleotides: TGCAGCGTTGGACAGACCATTCCAAGCACAGATACGCAGTATTTT. It codes for CSVGQTIPSTDTQYF.

The table lists this clonotype with a few counts. The CDR3 sequence: CASSFTTEVYGYTF. The CDR3 coding sequence is TGCGCCAGCAGCTTTACGACAGAGGTCTATGGCTACACCTTC. The chain recombines TRBV5-1 with TRBJ1-2; weak D call: TRBD1 (5 bases). V was shortened by 2 bases and J by 4 bases, with 12 bases between the two germline ends. Germline V gene lookup returns CDR1 SGHRS and CDR2 YFSETQ. The CDR3 spans 14 residues.

There are a few counts of this clonotype. The rearrangement links TRBV12-3 or TRBV12-4 to TRBJ2-3; D might be TRBD1 (6 bases). Trimming stripped 3 bases from V and 0 bases from J, with 13 bases between. The CDR3 loop spans 16 amino acids. The CDR3 loop reads CASSLGATRSTDTQYF. The CDR3 nucleotides read TGTGCCAGCAGTTTGGGGGCCACGCGGAGCACAGATACGCAGTATTTT.

The V and J genes are TRBV15 and TRBJ1-2, with D uncertain. From germline, CDR1 is LNHNV and CDR2 YYDKDF (reference sequence). CDR3 size: 13 residues. V gave up 0 bases and J gave up 7 bases, with 9 bases separating them. CDR3 sequence: CATSRDGQGGYTF. The CDR3 region has the DNA TGTGCCACCAGCAGAGATGGGCAAGGTGGCTACACCTTC. Together with reference TRBV15 and TRBJ1-2, the CDR3 gives the full variable domain: DAMVIQNPRYQVTQFGKPVTLSCSQTLNHNVMYWYQQKSSQAPKLLFHYYDKDFNNEADTPDNFQSRRPNTSFCFLDIRSPGLGDTAMYLCATSRDGQGGYTFGSGTRLTVV.

This clonotype was recorded a few times. J is TRBJ1-1 and V is TRBV20-1, with a tentative D call TRBD1 (5 bases). The V gene lost 3 bases and the J gene lost 8 bases, with 13 bases spanning the gap. The CDR3 loop spans 12 amino acids. In germline, CDR1 is DFQATT, CDR2 SNEGSKA (reference sequence). The CDR3 is CSASVQDFEAFF. DNA of the CDR3: TGCAGTGCTAGTGTACAGGATTTCGAAGCTTTCTTT.

V and J are TRBV18 and TRBJ1-1; no firm D call. The CDR3 is 14 residues long. Germline V lookup: CDR1 KGHSH, CDR2 LQKENI. The V and J ends lost 2 bases and 1 base respectively, with 8 bases between them. CDR3 sequence reads: CASSPMVGNTEAFF. CDR3 DNA: TGTGCCAGCTCACCAATGGTAGGGAACACTGAAGCTTTCTTT.

This chain uses TRBV20-1 with TRBJ2-4; no clear D gene. There are 13 residues in the CDR3. Germline-derived CDR1 and CDR2 are DFQATT and SNEGSKA (reference sequence). Trimming pared 3 bases from V and 3 bases from J, leaving 9 bases between. The CDR3 region has the DNA TGCAGTGCTAGGTACAGAGACAAAAACATTCAGTACTTC. Amino acids: CSARYRDKNIQYF.

This clonotype was seen only a few times. This chain connects TRBV5-1 to TRBJ1-1, with D unresolved. Germline values: CDR1 SGHRS, CDR2 YFSETQ. V lost 0 bases, J lost 4 bases, and 13 bases lay in between. The CDR3 consists of 15 residues. CDR3 protein: CASSLVPGLGTEAFF. The CDR3 DNA reads TGCGCCAGCAGCTTGGTGCCGGGGTTAGGCACTGAAGCTTTCTTT.